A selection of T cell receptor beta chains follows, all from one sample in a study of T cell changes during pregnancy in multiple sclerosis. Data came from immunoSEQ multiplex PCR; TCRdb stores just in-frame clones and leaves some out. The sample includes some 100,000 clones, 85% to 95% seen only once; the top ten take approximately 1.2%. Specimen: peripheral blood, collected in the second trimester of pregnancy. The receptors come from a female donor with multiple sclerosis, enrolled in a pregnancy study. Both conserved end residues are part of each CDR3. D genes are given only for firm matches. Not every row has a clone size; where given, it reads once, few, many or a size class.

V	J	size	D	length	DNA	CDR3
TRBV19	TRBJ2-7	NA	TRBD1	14	TGTGCCACCTCCGCCGGGACAGCGACCTACGAGCAGTACTTC	CATSAGTATYEQYF
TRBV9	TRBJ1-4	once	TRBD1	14	TGTGCCAGCAGCTCTATCGGGGGACAGGGAAAACTGTTTTTT	CASSSIGGQGKLFF
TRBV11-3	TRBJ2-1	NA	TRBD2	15	TGTGCCAGCAGCACGACTAGCGGCTCCTACAATGAGCAGTTCTTC	CASSTTSGSYNEQFF
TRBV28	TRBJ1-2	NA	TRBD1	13	TGTGCCAGCAAACTGACAGGGGGCTATGGCTACACCTTC	CASKLTGGYGYTF
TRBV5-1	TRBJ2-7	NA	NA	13	TGCGCCAGCAGCTTAGAGGGTTCCTACGAGCAGTACTTC	CASSLEGSYEQYF
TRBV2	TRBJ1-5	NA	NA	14	TGTGCCAGCAGTGAAAGGTGGGCCGGCGAGCCCCAGCATTTT	CASSERWAGEPQHF
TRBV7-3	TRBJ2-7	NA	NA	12	TGTGCCAGCAGCTCCGGGGTATACGAGCAGTACTTC	CASSSGVYEQYF
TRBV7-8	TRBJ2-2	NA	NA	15	TGTGCCAGCAGCTTCAACGGAGCGAACACCGGGGAGCTGTTTTTT	CASSFNGANTGELFF
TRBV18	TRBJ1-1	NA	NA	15	TGTGCCAGCTCACCACTGGACAGTATGAACACTGAAGCTTTCTTT	CASSPLDSMNTEAFF
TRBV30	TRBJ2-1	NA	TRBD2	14	TGTGCCTGGAGTGCTCTAGCGGGCTACAATGAGCAGTTCTTC	CAWSALAGYNEQFF
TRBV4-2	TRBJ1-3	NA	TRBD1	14	TGTGCCAGCAGTCCCGACAGGGCTGGAAACACCATATATTTT	CASSPDRAGNTIYF
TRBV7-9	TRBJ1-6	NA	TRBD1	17	TGTGCCAGCAGCTTAACGACAGGGGGCTTATCTAATTCACCCCTCCACTTT	CASSLTTGGLSNSPLHF
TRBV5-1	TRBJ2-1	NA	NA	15	TGCGCCAGCAGCTTGGGACTAAGCGGGTACAATGAGCAGTTCTTC	CASSLGLSGYNEQFF
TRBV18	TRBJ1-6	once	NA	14	TGTGCCAGCTCACGAGACAGGACGAATTCACCCCTCCACTTT	CASSRDRTNSPLHF
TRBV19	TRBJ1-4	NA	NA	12	TGTGCCAGTTCCCATACGGGGGAAAAACTGTTTTTT	CASSHTGEKLFF
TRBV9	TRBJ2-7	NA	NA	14	TGTGCCAGCAGCGCCCTCGGGACTTCCTACGAGCAGTACTTC	CASSALGTSYEQYF
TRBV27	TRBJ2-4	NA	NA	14	TGTGCCAGCAGTCCACAGGGGAGGATGAACATTCAGTACTTC	CASSPQGRMNIQYF
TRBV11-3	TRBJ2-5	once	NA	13	TGTGCCAGCAGCAAACTAGCTTCGGAGACCCAGTACTTC	CASSKLASETQYF
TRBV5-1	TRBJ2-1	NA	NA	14	TGCGCCAGCAGCTTATCACCCCTAATGAGTGAGCAGTTCTTC	CASSLSPLMSEQFF
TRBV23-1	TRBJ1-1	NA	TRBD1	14	TGCGCCAGCAGTCACCGACAGGGTGTGACTGAAGCTTTCTTT	CASSHRQGVTEAFF
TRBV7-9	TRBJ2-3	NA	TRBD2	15	TGTGCCAGCAGCTCTAATAGCGGGAAACTATCTACGCAGTATTTT	CASSSNSGKLSTQYF
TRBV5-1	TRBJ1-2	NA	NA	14	TGCGCCAGCAGCTTGTCTGTGAGGGTCTATGGCTACACCTTC	CASSLSVRVYGYTF
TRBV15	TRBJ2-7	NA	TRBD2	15	TGTGCCACCAGCAGAGATCTAGCGGGAGCGGGCGAGCAGTACTTC	CATSRDLAGAGEQYF
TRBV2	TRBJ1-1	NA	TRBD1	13	TGTGCCAGCAGGGCGACAGGGAGCCCTGAAGCTTTCTTT	CASRATGSPEAFF
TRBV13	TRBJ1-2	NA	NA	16	TGTGCCAGCAGTCCAGTCTCGGGGGGAAGCTACTATGGCTACACCTTC	CASSPVSGGSYYGYTF
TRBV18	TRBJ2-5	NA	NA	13	TGTGCCAGCTCACGGGAGCGGCAAGAGACCCAGTACTTC	CASSRERQETQYF
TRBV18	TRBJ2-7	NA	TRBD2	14	TGTGCCAGCTCGTCCGGGACTAGCGGCTCCGAGCAGTACTTC	CASSSGTSGSEQYF
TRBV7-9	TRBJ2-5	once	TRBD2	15	TGTGCCAGCAGCTTAGCAGCGGGAGGAGGGGAGACCCAGTACTTC	CASSLAAGGGETQYF